This T cell receptor (beta chain) derives from a study of CD4 T cells in relation to SARS-CoV-2 and coronaviruses. In the case of this clone: No antigen is known for it. Other nucleotide sequences in the sample specify the same CDR3.

Measured with immunoSEQ multiplex PCR; TCRdb has only the in-frame clones, and not every one. Altogether about 68,000 clones are present, over 90% being singletons, with the ten largest covering 0.2% to 0.25%. Overall study results and limits: Crossreactive clones expanded significantly less to SARS-CoV-2 than monoreactive clones. According to naive versus memory sequencing, detected responses are memory recall, not newly primed. Approximately 65% of donors had memory CD4+ clonotypes crossrecognizing SARS-CoV-2 and common cold coronavirus spike. No crossreactivity against non-spike viral proteins was tested here.

CD4+ T cells from unexposed donors were obtained before the COVID-19 pandemic (2011-2018). This CDR3 contains 14 residues. CDR1 SGHRS and CDR2 YFSETQ come from the germline V gene. V lost 4 bases and J lost 9; bases outside the gene matches: 4. Sequencing was done on a sample of naive CD4+ T cells from PBMCs. The subset here: naive CD4+ T cells isolated by negative enrichment. The clonotype originates from a human donor in good health. The chain recombines TRBV5-1 with TRBJ1-6; 10 bases are shared with TRBD1. CDR3 in amino acids: CASSPGQGGSPLHF. The CDR3 DNA sequence: TGCGCCAGCAGCCCTGGACAGGGGGGTTCACCCCTCCACTTT. The entire variable domain, with the rest obtained from reference TRBV5-1 and TRBJ1-6, is as follows: KAGVTQTPRYLIKTRGQQVTLSCSPISGHRSVSWYQQTPGQGLQFLFEYFSETQRNKGNFPGRFSGRQFSNSRSEMNVSTLELGDSALYLCASSPGQGGSPLHFGNGTRLTVT.